The clone carrying this TCR beta chain was observed a few times. Its antigen is unidentified. The data derive from a study of human T cells and chemical hapten exposure. Study overall: The variation in per-sample TCR yields arose mainly from small differences in pooled library volumes. Study results and caveats: No shift was seen in TCRs above 1 in 1000 frequency with DPC sensitization.

As to time point: patch test 3, about 24 weeks after DPC sensitization. Stated treatment: therapeutic diphenylcyclopropenone sensitization with weekly scalp DPC. Total RNA was isolated from unfractionated whole blood. The study's library attached unique molecular identifiers to single cDNA molecules. TCRdb re-called the RACE reads with MiXCR, one entry per CDR3 protein. The sample includes 35,000 to 45,000 distinct CDR3 sequences, 9.5% to 15% of them seen just once. The receptor's source is a middle-aged woman with alopecia areata. Some clones in this sample may be carry-over from other donors' samples. The source material was whole blood, sampled in connection with sensitization to the hapten diphenylcyclopropenone (DPC).

CDR3 protein: CASSLGGLAGGETQYF. The CDR3 nucleotides read TGTGCCAGCAGCTTGGGGGGACTAGCGGGAGGAGAGACCCAGTACTTC. The rearrangement links TRBV11-2 to TRBJ2-5; 15 bases map to TRBD2. In germline, CDR1 is SGHAT, CDR2 FQNNGV. V lost 3 bases, J lost 4 bases, and 3 bases stayed unmatched. CDR3 length: 16 residues.